These 2 T cell receptor beta chains were sequenced from one sample in a study of OX40 agonist ivuxolimab in advanced cancers. Receptor amplification or capture employed the immunoSEQ multiplex PCR assay. TCRdb holds this immuneACCESS table with in-frame rearrangements only. Some clones are missing; in checked studies, unresolved V genes explain under half, and the rest has no known cause. For this sample there are under 80,000 clones; roughly 90% appear just once. Together, the top ten hold 8.5% to 10% of the sample. The sequenced sample was CD4+ or CD8+ T cells sorted from blood, obtained in a trial of the OX40 agonist ivuxolimab. These TCRs come from an adult with an advanced solid tumor such as melanoma, head and neck, liver or kidney cancer.

This clone occurred once. The chain carries TRBV11-2 and TRBJ2-5; unclear D gene. The CDR3 has 12 amino acids. The germline V gene encodes CDR1 SGHAT and CDR2 FQNNGV. V was shortened by 4 bases and J by 7 bases, with 10 bases between the two germline ends. The CDR3: CASSWDSWTQYF. DNA of the CDR3: TGTGCCAGCAGCTGGGATTCGTGGACCCAGTACTTC.

The rearrangement uses TRBV7-8 and TRBJ1-2, with no clear D. There are 12 residues in the CDR3. With 0 bases removed from V and 10 bases from J, the gap between germline ends came to 9 bases. The germline V gene has CDR1 SGHVS and CDR2 FQNEAQ. The CDR3 here is CASSLADAYYTF. CDR3 bases: TGTGCCAGCAGCTTAGCTGATGCATACTACACCTTC.